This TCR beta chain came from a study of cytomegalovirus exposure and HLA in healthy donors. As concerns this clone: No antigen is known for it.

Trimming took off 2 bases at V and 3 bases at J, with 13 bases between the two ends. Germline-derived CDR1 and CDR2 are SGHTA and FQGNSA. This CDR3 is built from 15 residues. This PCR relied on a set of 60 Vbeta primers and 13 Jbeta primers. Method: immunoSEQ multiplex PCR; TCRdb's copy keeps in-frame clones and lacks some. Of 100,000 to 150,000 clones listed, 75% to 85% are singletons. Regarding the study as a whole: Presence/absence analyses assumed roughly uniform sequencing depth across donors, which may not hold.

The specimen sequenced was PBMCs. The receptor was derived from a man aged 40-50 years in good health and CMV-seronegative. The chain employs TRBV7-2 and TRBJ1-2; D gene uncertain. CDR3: CASSLFMGGDYGYTF. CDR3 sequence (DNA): TGTGCCAGCAGCTTATTCATGGGAGGAGACTATGGCTACACCTTC.